Below, 17 T cell receptor beta chains from the same sample are listed, as sequenced in a study of blood T cell repertoires in COVID-19 (TCRdb year 2020). Library preparation employed the immunoSEQ multiplex PCR assay. TCRdb re-hosts the immuneACCESS table, in-frame sequences only. Its copies lack some clones; in the studies checked, an unresolved V gene accounts for under half of them, and the cause for the rest is not known. The sample records hundreds of thousands of clones, 80% to 90% of which are singletons. Roughly 0.99% of the sample rests with the top ten. The sequenced material came from PBMCs or T cells enriched from blood (not recorded which). Receptors originate from a man in his late teens or twenties who had recovered from COVID-19.

J is TRBJ1-2 and V is TRBV29-1; the match to TRBD1 covers 7 bases. CDR3 length equals 14 residues. Germline loops: CDR1 SQVTM, CDR2 ANQGSEA. Unmatched junction bases numbered 10, after V lost 5 bases and J lost 4 bases. As DNA, the CDR3 is TGCAGCGTTCAAACAGGGGATCGAGGCTATGGCTACACCTTC. As protein: CSVQTGDRGYGYTF.

The chain uses TRBV19 and TRBJ1-1, with 7 bases fitting TRBD1. The CDR3 has 14 residues. In germline, CDR1 is LNHDA, CDR2 SQIVND (reference sequence). V trimming: 6 bases; J trimming: 4 bases; junction bases outside the gene matches: 8. CDR3 region: CASSEQGQGTEAFF. The CDR3 DNA reads as TGTGCCAGTAGCGAACAGGGGCAGGGCACTGAAGCTTTCTTT. The variable domain in full, with the rest retrieved from reference TRBV19 and TRBJ1-1, is DGGITQSPKYLFRKEGQNVTLSCEQNLNHDAMYWYRQDPGQGLRLIYYSQIVNDFQKGDIAEGYSVSREKKESFPLTVTSAQKNPTAFYLCASSEQGQGTEAFFGQGTRLTVV.

The chain recombines TRBV7-9 with TRBJ1-1; TRBD1 matches 8 bases. This CDR3 comprises 14 residues. The V and J ends lost 2 bases and 5 bases, in that order; junction bases with no gene match: 4. The germline gives CDR1 SEHNR, CDR2 FQNEAQ (reference sequence). In nucleotides, the CDR3 is TGTGCCAGCAGCTTACAGGGGGCAGAGACTGAAGCTTTCTTT. It encodes CASSLQGAETEAFF.

V is TRBV28 and J is TRBJ2-6, with D perhaps matching TRBD2 (5 bases). This CDR3 region has 17 residues. In germline, CDR1 is MDHEN, CDR2 SYDVKM. Trimming shortened V by 2 bases and J by 0 bases, and 11 bases separated the two germline ends. CDR3 DNA sequence: TGTGCCAGCAGTTTAAGGCTGGGGAGCTCTGGGGCCAACGTCCTGACTTTC. Translating it yields CASSLRLGSSGANVLTF.

This sequence joins TRBV7-2 and TRBJ2-3, with 7 bases identical to TRBD2. The length of the CDR3 is 16 residues. Germline V gene sequence: CDR1 SGHTA, CDR2 FQGNSA. The V gene end was trimmed by 5 bases and the J gene end by 2 bases; junction bases not matched to a gene: 10. CDR3 residues: CASSPNPGLPTDTQYF. The CDR3, as DNA: TGTGCCAGCAGCCCGAATCCGGGACTACCCACAGATACGCAGTATTTT.

The chain joins TRBV6-5 to TRBJ2-6, with 7 bases aligning to TRBD1. Germline V gene lookup returns CDR1 MNHEY and CDR2 SVGAGI. The CDR3 consists of 15 residues. Trimming cost V 4 bases and J 4 bases; bases outside gene matches: 4. The CDR3 is CASSFTGDGANVLTF. DNA of the CDR3: TGTGCCAGCAGTTTCACAGGGGACGGGGCCAACGTCCTGACTTTC.

The chain links TRBV2 to TRBJ2-2; 7 nucleotides line up with TRBD1. The V gene end was trimmed by 6 bases and the J gene end by 0 bases; junction bases not matched to a gene: 4. Per the germline V gene, CDR1 is SNHLY and CDR2 is FYNNEI. CDR3 length: 15 amino acids. CDR3 sequence: CASSQQGTNTGELFF. CDR3 DNA: TGTGCCAGCAGCCAACAGGGGACGAACACCGGGGAGCTGTTTTTT.

This sequence joins TRBV2 and TRBJ1-2; D is possibly TRBD1 (5 bases). Trimming removed 4 bases at V and 3 bases at J, with 12 bases between. The germline gives CDR1 SNHLY, CDR2 FYNNEI. The CDR3 runs 14 residues. CDR3 sequence: CASSGGVVDYGYTF. CDR3 nucleotides: TGTGCCAGCAGTGGGGGGGTGGTGGACTATGGCTACACCTTC.

J is TRBJ2-5 and V is TRBV25-1, with no clear D. Germline V lookup: CDR1 MGHDK, CDR2 SYGVNS. Trimming removed 2 bases at V and 1 base at J, with 8 bases between. The CDR3 is 14 residues long. The CDR3 region has the DNA TGTGCCAGCAGTGAACGCACAGCCCAAGAGACCCAGTACTTC. Translated: CASSERTAQETQYF.

This rearrangement joins TRBV18 to TRBJ1-6; possible D gene TRBD1, 6 bases. V was pared by 0 bases and J by 9 bases, with 15 bases between. CDR3 length equals 16 residues. Germline CDR1 and CDR2: KGHSH and LQKENI. The CDR3 nucleotides are TGTGCCAGCTCACCACCCTCATCGCGGGGGCGTTCACCCCTCCACTTT. Protein: CASSPPSSRGRSPLHF.

The chain employs TRBV6-5 and TRBJ1-2; maybe TRBD1 (6 bases). Germline V gives CDR1 MNHEY, CDR2 SVGAGI. The length of the CDR3 is 15 residues. The V end was cut by 3 bases, the J end by 2 bases, with 13 bases between. The CDR3 loop is CASSYRGSSNYGYTF. For the CDR3, the DNA is TGTGCCAGCAGTTATAGGGGGAGCTCCAACTATGGCTACACCTTC.

V and J are TRBV7-9 and TRBJ1-5; possibly TRBD1 for D (5 bases). Germline V gene sequence: CDR1 SEHNR, CDR2 FQNEAQ (reference sequence). V was trimmed by 5 bases and J by 5 bases, leaving 10 bases between them. This CDR3 has 13 residues. The CDR3 DNA sequence: TGTGCCAGCAGCCGGGGGGGGGATCAGCCCCAGCATTTT. Translation: CASSRGGDQPQHF.

The chain carries TRBV5-1 and TRBJ2-1; D uncertain. There are 15 residues in the CDR3. From germline, CDR1 is SGHRS and CDR2 YFSETQ. V was shortened by 0 bases and J by 4 bases, with 11 bases between the two germline ends. CDR3 bases: TGCGCCAGCAGCTTGGAAGCGATTCAATACAATGAGCAGTTCTTC. This sequence encodes CASSLEAIQYNEQFF.

The V and J genes are TRBV6-2 or TRBV6-3 and TRBJ1-1, with D unclear. Trimming took 2 bases from V and 0 from J, leaving 10 bases between them. The CDR3 has 15 amino acids. CDR1 and CDR2 from the germline V gene are MNHEY and SVGEGT. The CDR3 nucleotides read TGTGCCAGCAGTTACCTACCGACAATGAACACTGAAGCTTTCTTT. Its protein product is CASSYLPTMNTEAFF.

The gene calls are TRBV6-5 and TRBJ1-4, with 8 nucleotides matching TRBD1. The CDR3 totals 15 residues. Germline V gene sequence: CDR1 MNHEY, CDR2 SVGAGI. With 5 bases clipped from V and 8 bases from J, the junction kept 10 bases outside the gene matches. Here the CDR3 DNA reads TGTGCCAGCAGTCCCGACAGGGGAGGAAGGGAAAAACTGTTTTTT. Translating it yields CASSPDRGGREKLFF.

V usage is TRBV12-3 or TRBV12-4 and J usage is TRBJ2-4; 8 nucleotides line up with TRBD1. The V and J ends lost 4 bases and 7 bases, in that order; junction bases with no gene match: 3. CDR3 size: 13 residues. CDR3 nucleotide sequence: TGTGCCAGCAGTTCAAGACAGGGGAACATTCAGTACTTC. This sequence encodes CASSSRQGNIQYF.

This clone was recorded once. The chain links TRBV5-6 to TRBJ1-5; 9 bases are shared with TRBD1. CDR3 length: 16 residues. CDR1 SGHDT and CDR2 YYEEEE come from the germline V gene. V lost 0 bases, J lost 7 bases, and 8 bases stayed unmatched. CDR3 residues: CASSLAGQGTLQPQHF. DNA for the CDR3: TGTGCCAGCAGCTTGGCGGGACAGGGAACTCTCCAGCCCCAGCATTTT.